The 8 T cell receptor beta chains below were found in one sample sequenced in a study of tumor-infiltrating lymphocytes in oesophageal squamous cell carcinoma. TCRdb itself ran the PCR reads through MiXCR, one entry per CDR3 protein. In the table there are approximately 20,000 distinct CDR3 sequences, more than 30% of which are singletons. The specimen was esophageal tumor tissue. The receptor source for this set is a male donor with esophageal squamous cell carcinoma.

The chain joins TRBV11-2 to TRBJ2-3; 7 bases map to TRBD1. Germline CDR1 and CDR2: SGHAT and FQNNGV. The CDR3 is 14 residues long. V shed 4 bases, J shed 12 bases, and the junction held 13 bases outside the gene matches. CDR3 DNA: TGTGCCAGCAGCTCGGGACAGCTCCAAGAGACCCAGTATTTT. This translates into CASSSGQLQETQYF.

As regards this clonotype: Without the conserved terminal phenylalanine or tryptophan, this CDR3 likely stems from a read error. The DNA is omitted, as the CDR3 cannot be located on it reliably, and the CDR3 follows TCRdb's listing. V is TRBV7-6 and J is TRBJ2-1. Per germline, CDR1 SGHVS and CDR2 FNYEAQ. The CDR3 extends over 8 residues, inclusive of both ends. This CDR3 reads CASSLAQT.

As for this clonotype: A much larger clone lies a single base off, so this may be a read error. The CDR3, as DNA: TGTGCCAGCAGCCTCGGGACTAGCAGCGGGGAGCTGTATTTT. Translated, it gives CASSLGTSSGELYF. V gene TRBV11-2 combines with J gene TRBJ2-3; 9 bases map to TRBD2. The V gene end was trimmed by 5 bases and the J gene end by 14 bases; junction bases not matched to a gene: 14. The CDR3 sequence is 14 residues long. Germline V lookup: CDR1 SGHAT, CDR2 FQNNGV.

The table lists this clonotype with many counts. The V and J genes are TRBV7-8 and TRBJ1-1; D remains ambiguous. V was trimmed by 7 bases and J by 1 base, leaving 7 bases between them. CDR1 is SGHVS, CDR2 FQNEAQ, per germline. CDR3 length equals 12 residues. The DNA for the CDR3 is TGTGCCAGCAACCATCCGAACACTGAAGCTTTCTTT. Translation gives CASNHPNTEAFF.

This CDR3 reads CASGILGQGARADTQYF. DNA of the CDR3: TGTGCCAGCGGAATCTTGGGACAGGGGGCGCGGGCAGATACGCAGTATTTT. The chain carries TRBV6-6 and TRBJ2-3; TRBD1 matches at 12 bases. Trimming at V came to 8 bases and at J to 4 bases, leaving 13 bases not matched to a gene. The CDR3 has 17 residues. The germline CDR1 and CDR2 sequences are MNHNY and SVGAGI (reference sequence).

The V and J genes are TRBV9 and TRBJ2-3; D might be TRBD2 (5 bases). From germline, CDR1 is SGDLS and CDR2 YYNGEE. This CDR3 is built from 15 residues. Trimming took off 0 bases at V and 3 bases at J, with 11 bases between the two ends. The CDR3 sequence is CASSVERGPTDTQYF. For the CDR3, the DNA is TGTGCCAGCAGCGTAGAGCGAGGGCCAACAGATACGCAGTATTTT.

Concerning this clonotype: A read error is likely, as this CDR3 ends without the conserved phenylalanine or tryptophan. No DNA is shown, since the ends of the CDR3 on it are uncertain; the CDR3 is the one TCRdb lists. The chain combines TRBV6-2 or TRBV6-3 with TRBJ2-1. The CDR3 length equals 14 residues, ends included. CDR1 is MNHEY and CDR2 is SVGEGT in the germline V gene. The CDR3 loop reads CASSYSRYGYTFGS.

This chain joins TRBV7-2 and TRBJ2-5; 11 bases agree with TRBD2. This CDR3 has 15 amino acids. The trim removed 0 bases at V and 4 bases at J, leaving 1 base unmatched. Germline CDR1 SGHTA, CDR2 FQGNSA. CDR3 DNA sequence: TGTGCCAGCAGCTTAGCAACTAGCGGGGGAGAGACCCAGTACTTC. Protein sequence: CASSLATSGGETQYF.